This is a list of T cell receptor beta chains from one sample in a study of cytotoxic CD8 clonotypes in ibrutinib-treated CLL. The data were produced by immunoSEQ multiplex PCR, yet TCRdb's version contains in-frame clones alone and is incomplete. The sample yields 110,000 to 150,000 clones, 60% to 85% seen once. The source was PBMCs, collected after 24 months of ibrutinib treatment. These receptors all come from a human donor with chronic lymphocytic leukemia. CDR3s include the opening cysteine and the closing phenylalanine or tryptophan. Each record gives: clone size, J gene, D gene, V gene, CDR3 DNA, CDR3 protein. The D gene is left open where the match is weak. Rows may omit the clone size; those that give it use once, few, many or a size class.

abundance: .
j_gene: TRBJ2-7
d_gene: .
v_gene: TRBV6-6
CDR3nt: TGTGCCAGCAGTTACTCGATGGGCCTCTCCTACGAGCAGTACTTC
CDR3aa: CASSYSMGLSYEQYF

abundance: .
j_gene: TRBJ2-5
d_gene: .
v_gene: TRBV29-1
CDR3nt: TGCAGCGCGGCCCAAGAGACCCAGTACTTC
CDR3aa: CSAAQETQYF

abundance: .
j_gene: TRBJ1-1
d_gene: TRBD1
v_gene: TRBV18
CDR3nt: TGTGCCAGCTCACCGCGGACAGGGGGGACTGAAGCTTTCTTT
CDR3aa: CASSPRTGGTEAFF

abundance: .
j_gene: TRBJ1-2
d_gene: .
v_gene: TRBV6-5
CDR3nt: TGTGCCAGCAGTTACGAGCGGGGCTACACCTTC
CDR3aa: CASSYERGYTF

abundance: .
j_gene: TRBJ2-7
d_gene: TRBD2
v_gene: TRBV5-1
CDR3nt: TGCGCCAGCAGCTTGGACCCGGCGGGGGGCGGGAGTGTTGAGCAGTACTTC
CDR3aa: CASSLDPAGGGSVEQYF

abundance: few
j_gene: TRBJ2-2
d_gene: TRBD2
v_gene: TRBV7-9
CDR3nt: TGTGCCAGCAGCACAAACTTAGGACTAGCGGGAGTTACCGGGGAGCTGTTTTTT
CDR3aa: CASSTNLGLAGVTGELFF

abundance: .
j_gene: TRBJ1-5
d_gene: .
v_gene: TRBV2
CDR3nt: TGTGCCAGCAGTGGCCAGACAGGTTCAATCGAGCCCCAGCATTTT
CDR3aa: CASSGQTGSIEPQHF

abundance: .
j_gene: TRBJ2-5
d_gene: TRBD1
v_gene: TRBV2
CDR3nt: TGTGCCAGCCACAGGGGGCCCCAAGAGACCCAGTACTTC
CDR3aa: CASHRGPQETQYF

abundance: few
j_gene: TRBJ2-2
d_gene: .
v_gene: TRBV7-3
CDR3nt: TGTGCCAGCAGCCCACGGACAGAAGCGAACACCGGGGAGCTGTTTTTT
CDR3aa: CASSPRTEANTGELFF

abundance: .
j_gene: TRBJ2-5
d_gene: TRBD2
v_gene: TRBV10-3
CDR3nt: TGTGCCATCAGTGAGTCAAGCGGGAGCAGAGAGACCCAGTACTTC
CDR3aa: CAISESSGSRETQYF

abundance: .
j_gene: TRBJ1-4
d_gene: TRBD1
v_gene: TRBV13
CDR3nt: TGTGCCAGCAGCAAACGACAGGGGGCGCGGGAAAAACTGTTTTTT
CDR3aa: CASSKRQGAREKLFF

abundance: .
j_gene: TRBJ2-1
d_gene: .
v_gene: TRBV19
CDR3nt: TGTGCCAGTACCCTAGTGAGCGGAGACTACAATGAGCAGTTCTTC
CDR3aa: CASTLVSGDYNEQFF

abundance: .
j_gene: TRBJ1-5
d_gene: .
v_gene: TRBV19
CDR3nt: TGTGCCAGTAGTATTAGGGGGGATCAGCCCCAGCATTTT
CDR3aa: CASSIRGDQPQHF

abundance: .
j_gene: TRBJ1-5
d_gene: .
v_gene: TRBV5-4
CDR3nt: TGTGCCAGCAGCCCCGACAGTAATCAGCCCCAGCATTTT
CDR3aa: CASSPDSNQPQHF

abundance: .
j_gene: TRBJ2-7
d_gene: TRBD2
v_gene: TRBV6-4
CDR3nt: TGTGCCAGCAGGCGGGAGGGGGACGAGCAGTACTTC
CDR3aa: CASRREGDEQYF

abundance: .
j_gene: TRBJ1-1
d_gene: TRBD1
v_gene: TRBV18
CDR3nt: TGTGCCAGCTCTCTAACAGGGGGGAACACTGAAGCTTTCTTT
CDR3aa: CASSLTGGNTEAFF

abundance: .
j_gene: TRBJ2-1
d_gene: .
v_gene: TRBV28
CDR3nt: TGTGCCAGCAGTTGGGGGGTAGGGCAGTTCTTC
CDR3aa: CASSWGVGQFF

abundance: .
j_gene: TRBJ2-3
d_gene: .
v_gene: TRBV2
CDR3nt: TGTGCCAGCCCCGGGGGTGTAGATACGCAGTATTTT
CDR3aa: CASPGGVDTQYF

abundance: .
j_gene: TRBJ2-6
d_gene: .
v_gene: TRBV27
CDR3nt: TGTGCCAGCAGTTTAGGGTACTCTGGGGCCAACGTCCTGACTTTC
CDR3aa: CASSLGYSGANVLTF

abundance: .
j_gene: TRBJ2-3
d_gene: TRBD2
v_gene: TRBV6-5
CDR3nt: TGTGCCAGCAGCCCTCTCCCAGCGGGGGCAGATACGCAGTATTTT
CDR3aa: CASSPLPAGADTQYF

abundance: .
j_gene: TRBJ2-1
d_gene: .
v_gene: TRBV7-2
CDR3nt: TGTGCCAGCAGCCCGTGGCGGGGGCTAGGGGATGAGCAGTTCTTC
CDR3aa: CASSPWRGLGDEQFF

abundance: .
j_gene: TRBJ1-1
d_gene: .
v_gene: TRBV6-6
CDR3nt: TGTGCCAGCAGTTACTCGAGGCAGTCTGAAGCTTTCTTT
CDR3aa: CASSYSRQSEAFF

abundance: .
j_gene: TRBJ1-2
d_gene: .
v_gene: TRBV9
CDR3nt: TGTGCCAGCAGCTCGCATCCGGTTGACTATGGCTACACCTTC
CDR3aa: CASSSHPVDYGYTF

abundance: .
j_gene: TRBJ1-1
d_gene: .
v_gene: TRBV16
CDR3nt: TGTGCCAGCAGCCAAGGGGGGTGGAACACTGAAGCTTTCTTT
CDR3aa: CASSQGGWNTEAFF

abundance: once
j_gene: TRBJ2-6
d_gene: .
v_gene: TRBV5-1
CDR3nt: TGCGCCAGCAGTCGGGTCTCTGGGGCCAACGTCCTGACTTTC
CDR3aa: CASSRVSGANVLTF

abundance: .
j_gene: TRBJ2-7
d_gene: TRBD1
v_gene: TRBV18
CDR3nt: TGTGCCAGCTCACCAACCGGGACAGGGGGCGAGCAGTACTTC
CDR3aa: CASSPTGTGGEQYF

abundance: many
j_gene: TRBJ1-1
d_gene: .
v_gene: TRBV6-1
CDR3nt: TGTGCCAGCAGTTGGGACACTGAAGCTTTCTTT
CDR3aa: CASSWDTEAFF

abundance: .
j_gene: TRBJ1-6
d_gene: .
v_gene: TRBV7-9
CDR3nt: TGTGCCAGCAGCTTAGCGGTGGGGAATTCACCCCTCCACTTT
CDR3aa: CASSLAVGNSPLHF

abundance: .
j_gene: TRBJ2-7
d_gene: .
v_gene: TRBV5-1
CDR3nt: TGCGCCAGCAGCTTGAATCCCTACGAGCAGTACTTC
CDR3aa: CASSLNPYEQYF

abundance: .
j_gene: TRBJ1-1
d_gene: .
v_gene: TRBV5-1
CDR3nt: TGCGCCAGCAGCTTGGCCGGGGGGGGCCAAGGAGCTTTCTTT
CDR3aa: CASSLAGGGQGAFF

abundance: .
j_gene: TRBJ1-5
d_gene: .
v_gene: TRBV19
CDR3nt: TGTGCCAGTAGCCGGAGGGACAGCAATCAGCCCCAGCATTTT
CDR3aa: CASSRRDSNQPQHF

abundance: once
j_gene: TRBJ2-1
d_gene: TRBD2
v_gene: TRBV12-5
CDR3nt: TGTGCTAGTGGTCACACCGGGACTAGCGGGGGGAATGAGCAGTTCTTC
CDR3aa: CASGHTGTSGGNEQFF

abundance: once
j_gene: TRBJ2-7
d_gene: .
v_gene: TRBV18
CDR3nt: TGTGCCAGCTCACCCGGGGGTAGCCGGGCCTACGAGCAGTACTTC
CDR3aa: CASSPGGSRAYEQYF

abundance: .
j_gene: TRBJ2-5
d_gene: .
v_gene: TRBV25-1
CDR3nt: TGTGCCAGCAGTGGGGGCGGGTCGTCGGAGACCCAGTACTTC
CDR3aa: CASSGGGSSETQYF

abundance: once
j_gene: TRBJ2-3
d_gene: .
v_gene: TRBV11-2
CDR3nt: TGTGCCAGCAGCTTAGAGGTGCGGATGGATACGCAGTATTTT
CDR3aa: CASSLEVRMDTQYF

abundance: many
j_gene: TRBJ2-3
d_gene: TRBD1
v_gene: TRBV4-3
CDR3nt: TGCGCCAGCAGCCAGAGGGGGCCTGTCACAGATACGCAGTATTTT
CDR3aa: CASSQRGPVTDTQYF

abundance: .
j_gene: TRBJ1-1
d_gene: .
v_gene: TRBV9
CDR3nt: TGTGCCAGCAGCGTAGGCGGGGCCATGAACACTGAAGCTTTCTTT
CDR3aa: CASSVGGAMNTEAFF

abundance: few
j_gene: TRBJ2-3
d_gene: .
v_gene: TRBV20-1
CDR3nt: TGCAGTGCACAACTGGGGGATACGCAGTATTTT
CDR3aa: CSAQLGDTQYF

abundance: .
j_gene: TRBJ2-1
d_gene: .
v_gene: TRBV2
CDR3nt: TGTGCCAGCAGGGGGACTCAAAGGCCGTTCTTC
CDR3aa: CASRGTQRPFF

abundance: .
j_gene: TRBJ2-1
d_gene: TRBD1
v_gene: TRBV7-3
CDR3nt: TGTGCCAGCAGCTTGCGTCCCGGGACAGGATCGGTGCAGTTCTTC
CDR3aa: CASSLRPGTGSVQFF

abundance: .
j_gene: TRBJ2-7
d_gene: .
v_gene: TRBV11-2
CDR3nt: TGTGCCAGCAGCTTATGGGGCCCCTTGGGGTCCTACGAGCAGTACTTC
CDR3aa: CASSLWGPLGSYEQYF

abundance: .
j_gene: TRBJ1-2
d_gene: .
v_gene: TRBV29-1
CDR3nt: TGCAGCGTCCAAGCCCGACCCTTTAACTATGGCTACACCTTC
CDR3aa: CSVQARPFNYGYTF

abundance: .
j_gene: TRBJ1-3
d_gene: .
v_gene: TRBV10-3
CDR3nt: TGTGCCATCAGTGACCCCCGCCGGGGTGCTGGAAACACCATATATTTT
CDR3aa: CAISDPRRGAGNTIYF

abundance: .
j_gene: TRBJ2-3
d_gene: TRBD2
v_gene: TRBV6-1
CDR3nt: TGTGCCAGCAGTGACTCGAGCGGGGCCGCGGATACGCAGTATTTT
CDR3aa: CASSDSSGAADTQYF

abundance: .
j_gene: TRBJ1-2
d_gene: TRBD1
v_gene: TRBV30
CDR3nt: TGTGCCTGGAGTGCACCCGGAGGACAGGGCGGATATGGCTACACCTTC
CDR3aa: CAWSAPGGQGGYGYTF

abundance: once
j_gene: TRBJ2-7
d_gene: .
v_gene: TRBV11-2
CDR3nt: TGTGCCAGCAGCTCCCCGTCGGCAGCGTACGAGCAGTACTTC
CDR3aa: CASSSPSAAYEQYF

abundance: .
j_gene: TRBJ2-7
d_gene: TRBD1
v_gene: TRBV10-3
CDR3nt: TGTGCCATCAGTGAGGGGGACAGGGCCTACTACGAGCAGTACTTC
CDR3aa: CAISEGDRAYYEQYF

abundance: .
j_gene: TRBJ2-6
d_gene: TRBD1
v_gene: TRBV28
CDR3nt: TGTGCCAGCAGTTTAAGGACAGGGCGAAGCTCTGGGGCCAACGTCCTGACTTTC
CDR3aa: CASSLRTGRSSGANVLTF

abundance: few
j_gene: TRBJ1-2
d_gene: .
v_gene: TRBV27
CDR3nt: TGTGCCAGCAGTCCCCGGGCAGCGCACCTTCGGGGCTACACCTTC
CDR3aa: CASSPRAAHLRGYTF

abundance: once
j_gene: TRBJ1-3
d_gene: TRBD1
v_gene: TRBV7-8
CDR3nt: TGTGCCAGCACCCAGGGGGGGAGGTCAGGAGACACCATATATTTT
CDR3aa: CASTQGGRSGDTIYF

abundance: .
j_gene: TRBJ2-7
d_gene: .
v_gene: TRBV7-2
CDR3nt: TGTGCCAGCAGCTTATTCGCGGGGGCCCCGGATGGGCAGTACTTC
CDR3aa: CASSLFAGAPDGQYF

abundance: .
j_gene: TRBJ2-6
d_gene: TRBD1
v_gene: TRBV5-1
CDR3nt: TGCGCCAGCAGCTTGGGTCAGGGGGCCAACTCTGGGGCCAACGTCCTGACTTTC
CDR3aa: CASSLGQGANSGANVLTF

abundance: once
j_gene: TRBJ2-7
d_gene: TRBD2
v_gene: TRBV18
CDR3nt: TGTGCCAGCTCACGGGAGGGCCCCTACGAGCAGTACTTC
CDR3aa: CASSREGPYEQYF

abundance: .
j_gene: TRBJ2-7
d_gene: .
v_gene: TRBV6-5
CDR3nt: TGTGCCAGCAGTTGGGGTCTGGGGAAATACTACGAGCAGTACTTC
CDR3aa: CASSWGLGKYYEQYF

abundance: .
j_gene: TRBJ2-3
d_gene: .
v_gene: TRBV11-2
CDR3nt: TGTGCCAGCAGCTTAGAGTGGAGTACAGATACGCAGTATTTT
CDR3aa: CASSLEWSTDTQYF

abundance: .
j_gene: TRBJ2-1
d_gene: .
v_gene: TRBV7-3
CDR3nt: TGTGCCAGCAGCTCAACTGGGGTGGGCTCCTACAATGAGCAGTTCTTC
CDR3aa: CASSSTGVGSYNEQFF

abundance: .
j_gene: TRBJ2-5
d_gene: .
v_gene: TRBV6-5
CDR3nt: TGTGCCAGCAGTCAAGGGGGGGCCGGTTGGGAGACCCAGTACTTC
CDR3aa: CASSQGGAGWETQYF

abundance: .
j_gene: TRBJ2-5
d_gene: .
v_gene: TRBV20-1
CDR3nt: TGCAGTGCTAGCTGGGGGACCCAGTACTTC
CDR3aa: CSASWGTQYF

abundance: .
j_gene: TRBJ2-1
d_gene: .
v_gene: TRBV21-1
CDR3nt: TGTGCCAGCAGCAAAAGGGGCCCCCGGGACACAAAGTTCTTC
CDR3aa: CASSKRGPRDTKFF